This record looks at one T cell receptor (beta chain) sequence and its context. Residents of about two dozen US areas, aged roughly 18 to 95 years, made up the participants. Self-reported history from a screening survey and questionnaire set each donor's cohort. The data are from a study of blood T cell repertoires in COVID-19. About the study: The origin of the acute and convalescent COVID-19 samples was the United States, Italy and Spain. Sources were T cells, B-cell-depleted T cells, or PBMCs; the material itself was cDNA or gDNA.

TCRdb keeps only in-frame clones here, not all; method: immunoSEQ multiplex PCR. Seen here are more than 200,000 clones, just under 90% observed once, and the top ten hold 3.5% to 4%. The material sequenced was PBMCs or T cells enriched from blood (not recorded which). The sequence derives from a woman in her twenties or thirties with acute COVID-19.

For the CDR3, the DNA is TGTGCCAGCAGCTTAGGTCAGCAGGCAGGCGAGCAGTACTTC. It is translated as CASSLGQQAGEQYF. The chain recombines TRBV7-2 with TRBJ2-7; no clear D. V was pared by 1 base and J by 6 bases, with 13 bases between. This CDR3 region has 14 residues. Germline V gives CDR1 SGHTA, CDR2 FQGNSA.